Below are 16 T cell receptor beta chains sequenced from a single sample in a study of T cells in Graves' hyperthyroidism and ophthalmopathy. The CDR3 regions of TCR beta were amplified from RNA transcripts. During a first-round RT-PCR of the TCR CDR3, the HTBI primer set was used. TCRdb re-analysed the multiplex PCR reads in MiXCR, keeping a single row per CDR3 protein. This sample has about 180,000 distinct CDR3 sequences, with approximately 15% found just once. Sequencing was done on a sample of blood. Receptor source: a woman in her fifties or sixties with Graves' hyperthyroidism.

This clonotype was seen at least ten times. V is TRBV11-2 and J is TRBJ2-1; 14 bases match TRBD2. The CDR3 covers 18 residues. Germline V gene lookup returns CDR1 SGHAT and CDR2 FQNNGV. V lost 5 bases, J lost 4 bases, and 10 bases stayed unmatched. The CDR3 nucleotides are TGTGCCAGCAGCCCCTACCCGACTAGCGGGGGGGTTTACAATGAGCAGTTCTTC. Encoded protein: CASSPYPTSGGVYNEQFF. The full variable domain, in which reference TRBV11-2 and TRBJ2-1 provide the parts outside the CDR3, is EAGVAQSPRYKIIEKRQSVAFWCNPISGHATLYWYQQILGQGPKLLIQFQNNGVVDDSQLPKDRFSAERLKGVDSTLKIQPAKLEDSAVYLCASSPYPTSGGVYNEQFFGPGTRLTVL.

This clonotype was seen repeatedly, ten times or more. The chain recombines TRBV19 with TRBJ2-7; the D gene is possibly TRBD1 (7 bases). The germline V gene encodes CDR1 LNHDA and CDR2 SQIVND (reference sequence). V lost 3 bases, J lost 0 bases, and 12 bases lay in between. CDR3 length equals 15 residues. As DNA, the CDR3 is TGTGCCAGTAGTATTGGAGGGACAGCCTCCTACGAGCAGTACTTC. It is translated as CASSIGGTASYEQYF.

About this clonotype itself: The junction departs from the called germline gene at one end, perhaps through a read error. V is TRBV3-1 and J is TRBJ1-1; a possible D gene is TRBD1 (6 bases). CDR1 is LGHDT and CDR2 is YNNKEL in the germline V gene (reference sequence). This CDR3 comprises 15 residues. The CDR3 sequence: CAISHSRGGGTEAFF. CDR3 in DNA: TGTGCCATCAGCCACAGCAGGGGAGGGGGAACTGAAGCTTTCTTT. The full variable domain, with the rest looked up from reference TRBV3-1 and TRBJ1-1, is DTAVSQTPKYLVTQMGNDKSIKCEQNLGHDTMYWYKQDSKKFLKIMFSYNNKELIINETVPNRFSPKSPDKAHLNLHINSLELGDSAVYFCAISHSRGGGTEAFFGQGTRLTVV.

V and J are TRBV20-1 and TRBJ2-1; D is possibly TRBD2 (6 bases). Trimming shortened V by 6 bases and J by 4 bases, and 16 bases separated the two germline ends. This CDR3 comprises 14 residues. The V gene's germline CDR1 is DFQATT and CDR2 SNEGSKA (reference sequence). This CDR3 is CSAGGGRGYNEQFF. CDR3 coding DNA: TGCAGTGCGGGAGGTGGTCGCGGGTACAATGAGCAGTTCTTC.

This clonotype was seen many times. The CDR3 is CASSTRDRGLANEKLFF. The DNA of the CDR3 is TGTGCCAGCAGTACCCGGGACAGGGGGCTGGCTAATGAAAAACTGTTTTTT. The rearrangement uses TRBV28 and TRBJ1-4, with 12 bases identical to TRBD1. Per the germline V gene, CDR1 is MDHEN and CDR2 is SYDVKM. The CDR3 spans 17 residues. After removal of 5 bases from V and 3 bases from J, the junction contained 7 bases not matched to a gene.

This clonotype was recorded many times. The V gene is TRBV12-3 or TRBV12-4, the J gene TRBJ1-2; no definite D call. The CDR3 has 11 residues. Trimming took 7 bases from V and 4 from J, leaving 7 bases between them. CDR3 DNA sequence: TGTGCCAGCACCCCGACCTATGGCTACACCTTC. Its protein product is CASTPTYGYTF.

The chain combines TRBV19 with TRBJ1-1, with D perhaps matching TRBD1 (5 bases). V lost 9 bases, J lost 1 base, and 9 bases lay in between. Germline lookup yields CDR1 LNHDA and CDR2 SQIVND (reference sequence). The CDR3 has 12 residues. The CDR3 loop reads CASFTGNTEAFF. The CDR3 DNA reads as TGTGCCAGCTTCACAGGGAACACTGAAGCTTTCTTT.

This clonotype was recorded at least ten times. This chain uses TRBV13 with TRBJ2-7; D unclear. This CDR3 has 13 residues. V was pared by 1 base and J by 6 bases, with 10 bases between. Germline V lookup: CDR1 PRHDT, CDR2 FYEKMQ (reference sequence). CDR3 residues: CASSLVLTSEQYF. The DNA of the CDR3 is TGTGCCAGCAGCTTAGTTCTTACGAGCGAGCAGTACTTC.

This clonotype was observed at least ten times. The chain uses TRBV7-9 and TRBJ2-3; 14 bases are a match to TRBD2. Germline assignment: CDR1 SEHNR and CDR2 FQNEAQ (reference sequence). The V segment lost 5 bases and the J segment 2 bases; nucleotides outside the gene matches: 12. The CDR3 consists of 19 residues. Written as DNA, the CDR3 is TGTGCCAGCAGCGGAATGCCGCTGACTAGCGGGGGGGTCACAGATACGCAGTATTTT. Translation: CASSGMPLTSGGVTDTQYF.

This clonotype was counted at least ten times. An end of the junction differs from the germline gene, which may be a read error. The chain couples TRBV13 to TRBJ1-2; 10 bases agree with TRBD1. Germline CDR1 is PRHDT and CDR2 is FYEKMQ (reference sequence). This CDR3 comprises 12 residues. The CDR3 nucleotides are TGTGCCAGCAGCCGCACACCCGGACAGGGGGCCTTC. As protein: CASSRTPGQGAF.

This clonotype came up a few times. The CDR3 nucleotides read TGTGCCAGCAGCTCCCTCTCCTATAATTCACCCCTCCACTTT. Amino acids: CASSSLSYNSPLHF. The chain has TRBV7-9 and TRBJ1-6, with D unresolved. With 4 bases removed from V and 0 bases from J, the gap between germline ends came to 4 bases. CDR1 is SEHNR and CDR2 is FQNEAQ in the germline V gene (reference sequence). The length of the CDR3 is 14 residues.

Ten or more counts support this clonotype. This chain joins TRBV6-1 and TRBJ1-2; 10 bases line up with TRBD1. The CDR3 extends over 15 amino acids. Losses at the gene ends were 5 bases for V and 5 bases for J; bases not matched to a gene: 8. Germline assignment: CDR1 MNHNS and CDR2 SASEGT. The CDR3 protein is CASSSPGQGVYGYTF. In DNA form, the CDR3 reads TGTGCCAGCAGTTCCCCTGGACAGGGGGTATATGGCTACACCTTC.

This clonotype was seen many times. This CDR3 reads CASSWGGDNNEQFF. Written as DNA, the CDR3 is TGTGCCAGTAGTTGGGGGGGGGATAACAATGAGCAGTTCTTC. The rearrangement uses TRBV19 and TRBJ2-1, with 7 bases identical to TRBD2. CDR3 size: 14 residues. V lost 5 bases to trimming and J lost 5 bases; unmatched junction nucleotides: 6. CDR1 LNHDA and CDR2 SQIVND come from the germline V gene (reference sequence).

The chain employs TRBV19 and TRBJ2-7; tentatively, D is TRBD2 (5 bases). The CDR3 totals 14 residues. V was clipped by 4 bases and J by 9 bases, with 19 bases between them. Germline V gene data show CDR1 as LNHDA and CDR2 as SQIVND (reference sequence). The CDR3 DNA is TGTGCCAGTAGTAGGAGCAACGGGGATTTCGGGCAGTACTTC. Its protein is CASSRSNGDFGQYF. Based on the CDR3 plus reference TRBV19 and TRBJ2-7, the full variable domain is DGGITQSPKYLFRKEGQNVTLSCEQNLNHDAMYWYRQDPGQGLRLIYYSQIVNDFQKGDIAEGYSVSREKKESFPLTVTSAQKNPTAFYLCASSRSNGDFGQYFGPGTRLTVT.

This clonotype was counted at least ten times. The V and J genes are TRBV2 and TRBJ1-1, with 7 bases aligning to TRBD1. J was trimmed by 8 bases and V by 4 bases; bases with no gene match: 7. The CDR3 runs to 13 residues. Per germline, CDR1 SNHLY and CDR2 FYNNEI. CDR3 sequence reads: CASSVARGSEAFF. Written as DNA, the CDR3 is TGTGCCAGCAGTGTCGCCAGGGGGTCGGAAGCTTTCTTT.

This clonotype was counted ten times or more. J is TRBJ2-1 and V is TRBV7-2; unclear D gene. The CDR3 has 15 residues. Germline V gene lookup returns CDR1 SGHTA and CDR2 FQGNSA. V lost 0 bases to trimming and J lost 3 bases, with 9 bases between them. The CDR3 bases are TGTGCCAGCAGCTTAGCAGGCAGCTTCTACAATGAGCAGTTCTTC. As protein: CASSLAGSFYNEQFF.